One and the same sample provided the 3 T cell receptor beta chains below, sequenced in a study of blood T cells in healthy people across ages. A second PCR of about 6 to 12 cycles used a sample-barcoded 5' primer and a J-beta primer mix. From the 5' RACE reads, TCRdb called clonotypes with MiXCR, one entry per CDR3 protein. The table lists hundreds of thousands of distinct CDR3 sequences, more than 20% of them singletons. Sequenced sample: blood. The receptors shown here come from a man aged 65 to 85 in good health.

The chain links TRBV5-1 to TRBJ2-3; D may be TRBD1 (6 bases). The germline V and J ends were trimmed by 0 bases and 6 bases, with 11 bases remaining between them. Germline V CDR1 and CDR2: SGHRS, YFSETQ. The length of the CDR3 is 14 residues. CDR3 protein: CASSLGQGSDTQYF. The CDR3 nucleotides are TGCGCCAGCAGCTTGGGTCAGGGGAGCGATACGCAGTATTTT.

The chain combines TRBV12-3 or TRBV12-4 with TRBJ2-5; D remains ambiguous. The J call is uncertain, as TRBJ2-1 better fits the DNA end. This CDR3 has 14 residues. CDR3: CASSLLLIYNEQFF. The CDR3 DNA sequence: TGTGCCAGCAGTTTACTGCTAATCTACAATGAGCAGTTCTTC.

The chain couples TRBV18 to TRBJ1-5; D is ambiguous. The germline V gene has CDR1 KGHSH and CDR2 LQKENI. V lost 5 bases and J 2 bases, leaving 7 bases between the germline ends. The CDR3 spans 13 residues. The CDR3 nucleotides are TGTGCCAGCTCAGGTGGACGCAATCAGCCCCAGCATTTT. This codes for CASSGGRNQPQHF.